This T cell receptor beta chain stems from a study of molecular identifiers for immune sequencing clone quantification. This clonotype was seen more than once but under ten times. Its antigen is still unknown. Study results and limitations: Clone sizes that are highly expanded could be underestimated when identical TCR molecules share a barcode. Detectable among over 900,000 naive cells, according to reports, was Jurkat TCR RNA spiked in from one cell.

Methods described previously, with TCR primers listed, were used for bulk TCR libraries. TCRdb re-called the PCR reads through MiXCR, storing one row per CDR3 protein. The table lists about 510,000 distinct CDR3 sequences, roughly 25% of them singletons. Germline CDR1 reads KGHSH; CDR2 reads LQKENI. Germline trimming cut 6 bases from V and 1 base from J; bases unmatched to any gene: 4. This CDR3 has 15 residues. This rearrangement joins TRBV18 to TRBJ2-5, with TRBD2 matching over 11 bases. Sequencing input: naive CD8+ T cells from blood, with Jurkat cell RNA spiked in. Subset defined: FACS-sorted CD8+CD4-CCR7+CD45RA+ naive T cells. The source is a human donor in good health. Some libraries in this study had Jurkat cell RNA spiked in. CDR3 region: CASSPTSGTQETQYF. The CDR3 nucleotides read TGTGCCAGCTCGCCGACTAGCGGGACCCAAGAGACCCAGTACTTC.